These T cell receptor beta chains were read from a single sample in a study of T cell responses to AZD1222 COVID-19 vaccine. Clones were sequenced by immunoSEQ multiplex PCR, and TCRdb holds only the in-frame ones, with some missing. The table shows roughly 200,000 clones, with approximately 94% occurring only once. This specimen consisted of peripheral blood, obtained on day 0 of MenACWY control vaccination. These TCRs come from an adult in good health. Each CDR3 is given with its conserved first and last residue.

v_gene: TRBV6-2/TRBV6-3
j_gene: TRBJ1-3
CDR3aa: CASSYGRGADGNTIYF

v_gene: TRBV5-1
j_gene: TRBJ1-6
CDR3aa: CASKEGGYSPLHF

v_gene: TRBV7-9
j_gene: TRBJ1-1
CDR3aa: CASSQAGNTEAFF

v_gene: TRBV7-2
j_gene: TRBJ2-3
CDR3aa: CASSVSTSFADTQYF

v_gene: TRBV2
j_gene: TRBJ1-5
CDR3aa: CASSELSGKDQPQHF

v_gene: TRBV18
j_gene: TRBJ1-3
CDR3aa: CASSPLDRSSGNTIYF

v_gene: TRBV20-1
j_gene: TRBJ1-5
CDR3aa: CSVTGGQPQHF

v_gene: TRBV5-1
j_gene: TRBJ1-1
CDR3aa: CASSAEGQQMNTEAFF

v_gene: TRBV28
j_gene: TRBJ1-6
CDR3aa: CASSSGDNSPLHF

v_gene: TRBV6-5
j_gene: TRBJ1-2
CDR3aa: CASSRTGGYYGYTF

v_gene: TRBV2
j_gene: TRBJ1-1
CDR3aa: CASSEERGTAFF

v_gene: TRBV2
j_gene: TRBJ1-6
CDR3aa: CASSDLTRGPLHF

v_gene: TRBV6-5
j_gene: TRBJ2-1
CDR3aa: CASSYSGGADYNEQFF

v_gene: TRBV6-5
j_gene: TRBJ2-5
CDR3aa: CASSYSMGVGETQYF

v_gene: TRBV11-2
j_gene: TRBJ1-2
CDR3aa: CASSMLPGTGGGYTF

v_gene: TRBV24-1
j_gene: TRBJ1-5
CDR3aa: CATSEGQARMGNQPQHF

v_gene: TRBV7-9
j_gene: TRBJ2-1
CDR3aa: CASSYSGGYEQFF

v_gene: TRBV7-8
j_gene: TRBJ2-1
CDR3aa: CASSGQGLLNEQFF

v_gene: TRBV7-2
j_gene: TRBJ1-1
CDR3aa: CASSLVGLNTEAFF

v_gene: TRBV5-6
j_gene: TRBJ2-7
CDR3aa: CASLMSVRDHEQYF

v_gene: TRBV28
j_gene: TRBJ1-5
CDR3aa: CASSLIAQPQHF

v_gene: TRBV7-8
j_gene: TRBJ2-7
CDR3aa: CASSLRAQRGYEQYF

v_gene: TRBV19
j_gene: TRBJ2-2
CDR3aa: CASVQGNGRGTGELFF

v_gene: TRBV19
j_gene: TRBJ1-2
CDR3aa: CASSIRERGYGYTF

v_gene: TRBV5-6
j_gene: TRBJ1-1
CDR3aa: CASSQLQLMNTEAFF

v_gene: TRBV4-1
j_gene: TRBJ1-5
CDR3aa: CASSQSSGLSNQPQHF

v_gene: TRBV2
j_gene: TRBJ1-5
CDR3aa: CASSSTGRGQPQHF

v_gene: TRBV5-6
j_gene: TRBJ1-2
CDR3aa: CASSFPLRQGGQGYTF

v_gene: TRBV5-1
j_gene: TRBJ1-2
CDR3aa: CASSPDRGYYGYTF

v_gene: TRBV19
j_gene: TRBJ1-3
CDR3aa: CASTPDRGGRNTIYF

v_gene: TRBV19
j_gene: TRBJ1-4
CDR3aa: CASSISRGPNEKLFF